In its sample, the clone carrying this TCR beta chain was seen a few times. Its specificity is not known. The data derive from a study of beta chain features in type 1 diabetes. Points from the study as a whole: There was a moderate but significant shortening of TCRB CDR3s in all four CD4+ subsets of Type 1 diabetes patients. The VDJ junctions of type 1 diabetes patients carried fewer insertions and more deletions.

The study reverse transcribed the entire isolated RNA, so it sequenced expressed TCRB transcripts. The method was immunoSEQ multiplex PCR; TCRdb's version includes in-frame clones alone and lacks a portion of them. The sample holds about 340,000 clones, roughly 8.8% seen once. Sample: central memory CD4+ T cells from blood. The clonotype comes from a young man with type 1 diabetes.

The CDR3 is CASSSNGQANQPQHF. CDR3 DNA sequence: TGTGCCAGCAGTTCCAATGGACAGGCCAATCAGCCCCAGCATTTT. The rearrangement links TRBV6-5 to TRBJ1-5; 7 bases line up with TRBD1. The V gene end was trimmed by 4 bases and the J gene end by 3 bases; junction bases not matched to a gene: 6. Germline lookup yields CDR1 MNHEY and CDR2 SVGAGI. The CDR3 has 15 residues.